The T cell receptor beta chain under discussion was sequenced for a study of T cells expressing NK-cell markers. Background on the study: The TCR beta repertoires originated in sorted CD3+CD56+NKG2C+, CD3+CD56+NKG2C- and CD3+CD56-NKG2C+ T cells. Out of eight donors sequenced, seven tested HCMV-seropositive and the remaining one seronegative.

TCRdb re-called the 5' RACE reads and shows each CDR3 protein once, DNA omitted. Its table lists a few hundred thousand distinct CDR3 sequences. The CDR3 contains 16 residues. The germline CDR1 and CDR2 sequences are SGHVS and FNYEAQ. This TCR derives from a man between 18 and 69 years old in good health. The genes are TRBV7-6 and TRBJ2-3; TCRdb's assignment of TRBD1 cannot be checked, as there is no DNA. Sample: blood T cells: a sorted CD56 or NKG2C T cell subset, CD4+ or CD8+ T cells, or bulk PBMC T cells (not recorded which). The CDR3 loop is CASSPQARGITDTQYF.